Shown below are 32 T cell receptor beta chains from a single sample sequenced in a study of regulatory T cells in long-lasting Graves disease. Library construction for TCR beta used iRepertoire HTBI primers and Arm-PCR of CDR3 regions. TCRdb re-analysed the multiplex PCR reads in MiXCR, keeping a single row per CDR3 protein. Found here are 200,000 to 250,000 distinct CDR3 sequences, approximately 20% of them singletons; the top ten hold around 20%. Time point reported: newly diagnosed GD, antithyroid drugs for less than 3 months. RNA extracted from PBMCs served as the sequencing template. Sequencing was performed on peripheral blood mononuclear cells (PBMCs), taken at new diagnosis, from a patient treated with antithyroid drugs. The receptors were gathered from a female donor with Graves disease.

This clonotype came up many times. The rearrangement uses TRBV5-6 and TRBJ1-2; D might be TRBD1 (5 bases). Germline lookup yields CDR1 SGHDT and CDR2 YYEEEE. The CDR3 sequence is 14 residues long. The V and J ends lost 6 bases and 10 bases respectively, with 22 bases between them. CDR3 nucleotides: TGTGCCAGCATGGGCCGCGGAGGGGCGCACGTCTACACCTTC. As protein: CASMGRGGAHVYTF.

This clonotype was picked up many times. The rearrangement joins TRBV10-3 to TRBJ1-3; D is unresolved. Trimming pared 0 bases from V and 3 bases from J, leaving 3 bases between. Germline loops: CDR1 ENHRY, CDR2 SYGVKD. CDR3 length: 13 amino acids. The CDR3 reads CAISESFGNTIYF. The CDR3 coding sequence is TGTGCCATCAGTGAGTCGTTTGGAAACACCATATATTTT.

This clonotype was detected ten times or more. This chain links TRBV7-8 with TRBJ1-1; maybe TRBD1 (5 bases). Trimming left V 4 bases short and J 6 bases short, with 9 bases between. The germline gives CDR1 SGHVS, CDR2 FQNEAQ. The CDR3 loop spans 12 amino acids. This CDR3 is CASSWGGSEAFF. The CDR3 nucleotides are TGTGCCAGCAGCTGGGGGGGATCTGAAGCTTTCTTT.

Details on this clonotype: A much bigger clone sits one base away, suggesting this may be a read error. The J gene is TRBJ1-2, the V gene TRBV2, with a possible D match to TRBD1 (5 bases). The ends were cut back, 8 bases at V and 4 bases at J, with 14 bases in the middle. Per germline, CDR1 SNHLY and CDR2 FYNNEI. The CDR3 consists of 13 residues. The CDR3 protein is CASGWGRSYGYTF. CDR3 nucleotide sequence: TGTGCCAGCGGTTGGGGACGGAGCTATGGCTACACCTTC.

Ten or more counts support this clonotype. The chain recombines TRBV29-1 with TRBJ2-3; TRBD1 is a possible D gene (5 bases). This CDR3 is built from 13 residues. Trimming pared 2 bases from V and 6 bases from J, leaving 12 bases between. Germline V gene sequence: CDR1 SQVTM, CDR2 ANQGSEA. CDR3 bases: TGCAGCGTTGAATTTCGGTCAGGGGATACGCAGTATTTT. This sequence encodes CSVEFRSGDTQYF.

This clonotype appeared many times. V is TRBV7-9 and J is TRBJ2-3; maybe TRBD2 (6 bases). The CDR3 is 17 residues long. The V end was cut by 4 bases, the J end by 0 bases, with 17 bases between. Germline lookup yields CDR1 SEHNR and CDR2 FQNEAQ (reference sequence). CDR3 coding DNA: TGTGCCAGCAGCTCCTCCTTTAGCGGAACTAGCACAGATACGCAGTATTTT. Translated: CASSSSFSGTSTDTQYF.

This clonotype was detected a few times. The V call is TRBV7-9, the J call TRBJ2-4; the match to TRBD2 covers 12 bases. The germline gives CDR1 SEHNR, CDR2 FQNEAQ (reference sequence). The CDR3 is 19 residues long. V lost 1 base, J lost 1 base, and 8 bases stayed unmatched. Here the CDR3 DNA reads TGTGCCAGCAGCTTAGGGGAGACTAGCGGGAGAAGGGCCAAAAACATTCAGTACTTC. This codes for CASSLGETSGRRAKNIQYF.

Points on this clonotype: The junction and the germline gene differ at one end; a read error may be behind it. The chain carries TRBV19 and TRBJ1-1, with D tentatively TRBD1 (5 bases). Germline CDR1 reads LNHDA; CDR2 reads SQIVND (reference sequence). This CDR3 has 13 residues. Here the CDR3 DNA reads TGTGCCAGTACCCCGACAGAGAACACTGGAGCTTTCTTT. Amino acids: CASTPTENTGAFF.

This clonotype was observed many times. The gene calls are TRBV27 and TRBJ2-7; D may be TRBD1 or TRBD2 (5 bases each). V was shortened by 4 bases and J by 3 bases, with 16 bases between the two germline ends. Germline values: CDR1 MNHEY, CDR2 SMNVEV (reference sequence). This CDR3 region has 15 residues. The CDR3 nucleotides read TGTGCCAGCAGTTGGGACCCACAGTCCCTCTACGAGCAGTACTTC. Translation gives CASSWDPQSLYEQYF.

This clonotype was counted between two and nine times. The J gene is TRBJ1-1, the V gene TRBV7-9; no reliable D call. The CDR3 extends over 13 amino acids. V was shortened by 5 bases and J by 1 base, with 8 bases between the two germline ends. Germline assignment: CDR1 SEHNR and CDR2 FQNEAQ (reference sequence). CDR3 bases: TGTGCCAGCAGCCACCGTGAGAACACTGAAGCTTTCTTT. Its protein is CASSHRENTEAFF.

The sample holds many counts of this clonotype. The V call is TRBV7-2, the J call TRBJ1-6; D gene ambiguous. The germline gives CDR1 SGHTA, CDR2 FQGNSA. The CDR3 has 12 amino acids. V lost 1 base and J 7 bases, leaving 2 bases between the germline ends. CDR3 in amino acids: CASSLGNSPLHF. The CDR3 coding sequence is TGTGCCAGCAGCTTAGGGAATTCACCCCTCCACTTT.

This clonotype came up a few times. The chain is built from TRBV9 and TRBJ2-1; TRBD1 matches at 9 bases. With 3 bases clipped from V and 6 bases from J, the junction kept 7 bases outside the gene matches. The length of the CDR3 is 15 residues. Germline CDR1 is SGDLS and CDR2 is YYNGEE. The CDR3 DNA reads as TGTGCCAGCAGCGACGGGACAGGGTATGTCAATGAGCAGTTCTTC. It codes for CASSDGTGYVNEQFF.

This clonotype was seen many times. The rearrangement links TRBV2 to TRBJ1-2; the D gene is possibly TRBD1 (5 bases). CDR1 is SNHLY and CDR2 is FYNNEI in the germline V gene. Trimming took 6 bases from V and 5 from J, leaving 19 bases between them. The CDR3 totals 15 residues. The CDR3 DNA sequence: TGTGCCAGCAGCCCATCGACAGTCGCCCCTTATGGCTACACCTTC. The encoded protein is CASSPSTVAPYGYTF. The entire variable domain, with the rest obtained from reference TRBV2 and TRBJ1-2, is as follows: EPEVTQTPSHQVTQMGQEVILRCVPISNHLYFYWYRQILGQKVEFLVSFYNNEISEKSEIFDDQFSVERPDGSNFTLKIRSTKLEDSAMYFCASSPSTVAPYGYTFGSGTRLTVV.

This clonotype has ten or more counts. The chain recombines TRBV10-3 with TRBJ2-7; 9 positions agree with TRBD2. The CDR3 contains 13 residues. After removal of 10 bases from V and 0 bases from J, the junction contained 4 bases not matched to a gene. Per the germline V gene, CDR1 is ENHRY and CDR2 is SYGVKD. CDR3 sequence (DNA): TGTGCCAGCTTTAGCGGGAGCTCCTACGAGCAGTACTTC. Translation gives CASFSGSSYEQYF.

There are many counts of this clonotype. This chain uses TRBV29-1 with TRBJ2-5; 8 bases line up with TRBD1. The germline CDR1 and CDR2 sequences are SQVTM and ANQGSEA. The CDR3 extends over 13 amino acids. The V gene end was trimmed by 2 bases and the J gene end by 5 bases; junction bases not matched to a gene: 4. The CDR3: CSVEQGAVETQYF. The CDR3 DNA reads TGCAGCGTTGAACAGGGGGCTGTGGAGACCCAGTACTTC.

This clonotype appeared many times. This chain connects TRBV12-3 or TRBV12-4 to TRBJ2-7, with D tentatively TRBD1 (6 bases). The CDR3 has 14 residues. V was clipped by 7 bases and J by 0 bases, with 13 bases between them. The CDR3 protein is CASTVSTGSYEQYF. Here the CDR3 DNA reads TGTGCCAGCACCGTCTCGACAGGCTCCTACGAGCAGTACTTC.

This clonotype appeared many times. The J gene is TRBJ1-6, the V gene TRBV6-1, with D possibly TRBD1 on 6 matching bases. V was trimmed by 6 bases and J by 4 bases, leaving 13 bases between them. The V gene's germline CDR1 is MNHNS and CDR2 SASEGT. The CDR3 is 15 residues long. CDR3 sequence reads: CASSPQGIYNSPLHF. In DNA form, the CDR3 reads TGTGCCAGCAGCCCTCAGGGGATATATAATTCACCCCTCCACTTT.

This clonotype has a handful of counts. This chain connects TRBV29-1 to TRBJ2-7; 8 bases map to TRBD1. This CDR3 spans 13 amino acids. Unmatched junction bases numbered 10, after V lost 6 bases and J lost 6 bases. Per germline, CDR1 SQVTM and CDR2 ANQGSEA. The CDR3 sequence is CSVGRTGSREQYF. The CDR3 DNA follows: TGCAGCGTCGGGCGGACAGGGTCGCGCGAGCAGTACTTC.

This clonotype was counted ten times or more. The chain joins TRBV12-3 or TRBV12-4 to TRBJ1-2; D is undetermined. This CDR3 spans 13 amino acids. V lost 6 bases, J lost 3 bases, and 11 bases lay in between. CDR3 in DNA: TGTGCCAGCAGCCCGGTGAGGGACTATGGCTACACCTTC. Protein product: CASSPVRDYGYTF.

This chain connects TRBV2 to TRBJ1-3, with D maybe TRBD1 (6 bases). The germline V gene encodes CDR1 SNHLY and CDR2 FYNNEI. Trimming took 3 bases from V and 0 from J, leaving 9 bases between them. The CDR3 runs 15 residues. CDR3 bases: TGTGCCAGCAGTGAGGAACAGGGCTCTGGAAACACCATATATTTT. Amino acid sequence: CASSEEQGSGNTIYF.

The sample holds a few counts of this clonotype. One end of the junction fails to match germline, which may point to a read error. The chain combines TRBV6-2 or TRBV6-3 with TRBJ2-2; D unclear. This CDR3 comprises 13 residues. Germline loops: CDR1 MNHEY, CDR2 SVGEGT. CDR3 bases: TGTGCCAGCAGTGACTCCCCATCCGGGGAGCTGTTTTTT. It yields the protein CASSDSPSGELFF.

This clonotype was detected many times. The CDR3 sequence is CASNRQGAETQYF. The CDR3 bases are TGTGCCAGCAACAGACAGGGCGCCGAGACCCAGTACTTC. The chain carries TRBV6-1 and TRBJ2-5, with 7 bases fitting TRBD1. Germline V gives CDR1 MNHNS, CDR2 SASEGT. Trimming removed 7 bases from V and 5 bases from J; junction bases left unmatched: 7. The CDR3 spans 13 residues.

This clonotype was seen repeatedly, ten times or more. The chain employs TRBV12-3 or TRBV12-4 and TRBJ1-4; the D is unclear. Trimming removed 6 bases from V and 0 bases from J, with 8 bases in between. CDR3 size: 14 residues. Here the CDR3 reads CASSQETTNEKLFF. CDR3 DNA: TGTGCCAGCAGCCAAGAAACAACTAATGAAAAACTGTTTTTT.

In this sample, this clonotype turned up many times. V and J are TRBV4-3 and TRBJ2-1; 9 bases fit TRBD2. Trimming took 0 bases from V and 7 from J; bases not matched to a gene: 7. CDR3 size: 16 residues. Germline V gene lookup returns CDR1 LGHNA and CDR2 YSLEER. The CDR3 loop reads CASSQDRAGGGNEQFF. The CDR3, as DNA: TGCGCCAGCAGCCAAGATAGAGCGGGAGGAGGGAATGAGCAGTTCTTC.

This chain joins TRBV20-1 and TRBJ2-7; 15 positions agree with TRBD2. Germline loops: CDR1 DFQATT, CDR2 SNEGSKA (reference sequence). Losses at the gene ends were 6 bases for V and 4 bases for J; bases not matched to a gene: 13. CDR3 length equals 17 residues. DNA of the CDR3: TGCAGTGCCCGCGATTGGACTAGCGGGAGGGCCGGGTACGAGCAGTACTTC. Amino acid sequence: CSARDWTSGRAGYEQYF.

This clonotype was observed many times. The V and J genes are TRBV18 and TRBJ1-1; 7 bases agree with TRBD1. The germline V gene has CDR1 KGHSH and CDR2 LQKENI. J gave up 1 base and V 6 bases, and 5 bases lay outside the gene matches. The length of the CDR3 is 14 residues. CDR3 DNA: TGTGCCAGCTCCCTGGACAGGTCGAACACTGAAGCTTTCTTT. As protein: CASSLDRSNTEAFF.

The chain employs TRBV9 and TRBJ2-1; 14 nucleotides agree with TRBD2. The V gene end was trimmed by 3 bases and the J gene end by 5 bases; junction bases not matched to a gene: 4. Per the germline V gene, CDR1 is SGDLS and CDR2 is YYNGEE. The CDR3 runs 16 residues. The CDR3 region has the DNA TGTGCCAGCAGCGGACTAGCGGGAGGGGAGGACAATGAGCAGTTCTTC. Protein: CASSGLAGGEDNEQFF.

Many counts were recorded for this clonotype. CDR3 in amino acids: CASRNPGVYGYTF. The CDR3 DNA sequence: TGTGCCAGCAGAAACCCAGGGGTCTATGGCTACACCTTC. V usage is TRBV7-2 and J usage is TRBJ1-2; tentatively, D is TRBD1 (6 bases). The germline gives CDR1 SGHTA, CDR2 FQGNSA. Trimming left V 6 bases short and J 4 bases short, with 12 bases between. The CDR3 loop spans 13 amino acids. The full variable domain, in which reference TRBV7-2 and TRBJ1-2 provide the parts outside the CDR3, is GAGVSQSPSNKVTEKGKDVELRCDPISGHTALYWYRQSLGQGLEFLIYFQGNSAPDKSGLPSDRFSAERTGGSVSTLTIQRTQQEDSAVYLCASRNPGVYGYTFGSGTRLTVV.

Ten or more counts support this clonotype. V usage is TRBV7-8 and J usage is TRBJ2-1, with D perhaps TRBD2 (6 bases). V lost 4 bases and J 10 bases, leaving 14 bases between the germline ends. Germline V CDR1 and CDR2: SGHVS, FQNEAQ. There are 13 residues in the CDR3. The CDR3 sequence is CASSSLTRLEQFF. The CDR3 region has the DNA TGTGCCAGCAGCTCATTGACTAGGCTCGAGCAGTTCTTC.

There are many counts of this clonotype. This chain connects TRBV28 to TRBJ1-2; a weak D match, TRBD1 (6 bases). Germline CDR1 MDHEN, CDR2 SYDVKM. V was cut by 2 bases and J by 0 bases, with 7 bases left in between. The CDR3 has 14 amino acids. CDR3: CASSLQGPNYGYTF. The CDR3 region has the DNA TGTGCCAGCAGTTTACAGGGGCCTAACTATGGCTACACCTTC.

With respect to this clonotype: Mismatch with germline at one junction end may stem from a read error. The chain carries TRBV11-2 and TRBJ2-6; 8 nucleotides line up with TRBD2. The germline V gene has CDR1 SGHAT and CDR2 FQNNGV. This CDR3 is 18 amino acids long. This CDR3 reads CASSLGAGGISGANVLTF. The CDR3 DNA is TGTGCCAGCAGCTTAGGGGCGGGAGGTATCTCTGGGGCCAATGTCCTGACTTTC. Using reference TRBV11-2 and TRBJ2-6 for the parts outside the CDR3, the full variable domain is EAGVAQSPRYKIIEKRQSVAFWCNPISGHATLYWYQQILGQGPKLLIQFQNNGVVDDSQLPKDRFSAERLKGVDSTLKIQPAKLEDSAVYLCASSLGAGGISGANVLTFGAGSRLTVL.

This clonotype was counted many times. V is TRBV2 and J is TRBJ2-2; no definite D call. The germline V gene encodes CDR1 SNHLY and CDR2 FYNNEI. The V gene lost 1 base and the J gene lost 2 bases, with 8 bases spanning the gap. The CDR3 totals 15 residues. CDR3 amino acids: CASSEGALNTGELFF. The CDR3 region has the DNA TGTGCCAGCAGTGAAGGGGCCTTAAACACCGGGGAGCTGTTTTTT.